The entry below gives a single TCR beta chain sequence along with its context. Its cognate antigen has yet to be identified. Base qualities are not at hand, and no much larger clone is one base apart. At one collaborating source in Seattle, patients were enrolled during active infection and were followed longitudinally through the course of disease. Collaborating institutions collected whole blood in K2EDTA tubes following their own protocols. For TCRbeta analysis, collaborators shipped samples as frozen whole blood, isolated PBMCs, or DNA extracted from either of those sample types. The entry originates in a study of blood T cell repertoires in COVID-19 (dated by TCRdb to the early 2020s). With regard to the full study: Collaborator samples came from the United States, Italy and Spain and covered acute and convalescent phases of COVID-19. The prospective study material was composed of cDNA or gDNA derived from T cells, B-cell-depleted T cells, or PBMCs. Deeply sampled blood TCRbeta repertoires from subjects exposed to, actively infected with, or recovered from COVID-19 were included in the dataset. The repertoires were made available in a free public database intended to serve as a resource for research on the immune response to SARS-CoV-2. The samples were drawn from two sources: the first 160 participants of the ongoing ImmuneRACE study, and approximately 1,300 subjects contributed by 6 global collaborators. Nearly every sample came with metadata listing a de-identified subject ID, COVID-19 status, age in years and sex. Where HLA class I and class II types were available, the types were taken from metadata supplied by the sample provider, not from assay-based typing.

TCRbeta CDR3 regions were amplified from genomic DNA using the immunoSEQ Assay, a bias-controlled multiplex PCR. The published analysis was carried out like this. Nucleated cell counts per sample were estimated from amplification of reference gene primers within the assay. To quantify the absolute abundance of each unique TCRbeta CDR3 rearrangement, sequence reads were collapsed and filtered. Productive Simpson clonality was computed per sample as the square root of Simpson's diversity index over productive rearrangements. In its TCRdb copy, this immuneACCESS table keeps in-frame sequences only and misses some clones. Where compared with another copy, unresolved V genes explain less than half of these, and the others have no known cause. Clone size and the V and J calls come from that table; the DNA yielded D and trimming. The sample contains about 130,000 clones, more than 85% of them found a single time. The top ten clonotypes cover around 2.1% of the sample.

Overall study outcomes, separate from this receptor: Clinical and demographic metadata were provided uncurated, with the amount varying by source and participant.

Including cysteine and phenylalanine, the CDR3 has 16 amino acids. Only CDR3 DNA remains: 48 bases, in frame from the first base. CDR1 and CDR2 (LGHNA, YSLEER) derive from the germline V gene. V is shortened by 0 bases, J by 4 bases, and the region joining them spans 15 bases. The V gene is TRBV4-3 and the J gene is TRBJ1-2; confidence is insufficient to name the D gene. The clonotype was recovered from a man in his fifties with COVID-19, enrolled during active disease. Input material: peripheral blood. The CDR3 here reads CASSQDHTQTTYGYTF. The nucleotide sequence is TGCGCCAGCAGCCAAGATCATACACAGACCACCTATGGCTACACCTTC.